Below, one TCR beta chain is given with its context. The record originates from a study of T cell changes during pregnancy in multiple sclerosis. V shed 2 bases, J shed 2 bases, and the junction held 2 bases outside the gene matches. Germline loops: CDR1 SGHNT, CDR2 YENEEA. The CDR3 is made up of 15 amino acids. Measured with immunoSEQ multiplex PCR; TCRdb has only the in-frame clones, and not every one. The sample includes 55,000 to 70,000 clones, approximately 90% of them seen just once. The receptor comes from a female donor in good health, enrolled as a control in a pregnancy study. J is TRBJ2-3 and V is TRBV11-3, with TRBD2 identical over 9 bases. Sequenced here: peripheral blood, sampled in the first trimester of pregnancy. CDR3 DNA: TGTGCCAGCAGCTTACTAGCGGGGAACACAGATACGCAGTATTTT. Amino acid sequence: CASSLLAGNTDTQYF.